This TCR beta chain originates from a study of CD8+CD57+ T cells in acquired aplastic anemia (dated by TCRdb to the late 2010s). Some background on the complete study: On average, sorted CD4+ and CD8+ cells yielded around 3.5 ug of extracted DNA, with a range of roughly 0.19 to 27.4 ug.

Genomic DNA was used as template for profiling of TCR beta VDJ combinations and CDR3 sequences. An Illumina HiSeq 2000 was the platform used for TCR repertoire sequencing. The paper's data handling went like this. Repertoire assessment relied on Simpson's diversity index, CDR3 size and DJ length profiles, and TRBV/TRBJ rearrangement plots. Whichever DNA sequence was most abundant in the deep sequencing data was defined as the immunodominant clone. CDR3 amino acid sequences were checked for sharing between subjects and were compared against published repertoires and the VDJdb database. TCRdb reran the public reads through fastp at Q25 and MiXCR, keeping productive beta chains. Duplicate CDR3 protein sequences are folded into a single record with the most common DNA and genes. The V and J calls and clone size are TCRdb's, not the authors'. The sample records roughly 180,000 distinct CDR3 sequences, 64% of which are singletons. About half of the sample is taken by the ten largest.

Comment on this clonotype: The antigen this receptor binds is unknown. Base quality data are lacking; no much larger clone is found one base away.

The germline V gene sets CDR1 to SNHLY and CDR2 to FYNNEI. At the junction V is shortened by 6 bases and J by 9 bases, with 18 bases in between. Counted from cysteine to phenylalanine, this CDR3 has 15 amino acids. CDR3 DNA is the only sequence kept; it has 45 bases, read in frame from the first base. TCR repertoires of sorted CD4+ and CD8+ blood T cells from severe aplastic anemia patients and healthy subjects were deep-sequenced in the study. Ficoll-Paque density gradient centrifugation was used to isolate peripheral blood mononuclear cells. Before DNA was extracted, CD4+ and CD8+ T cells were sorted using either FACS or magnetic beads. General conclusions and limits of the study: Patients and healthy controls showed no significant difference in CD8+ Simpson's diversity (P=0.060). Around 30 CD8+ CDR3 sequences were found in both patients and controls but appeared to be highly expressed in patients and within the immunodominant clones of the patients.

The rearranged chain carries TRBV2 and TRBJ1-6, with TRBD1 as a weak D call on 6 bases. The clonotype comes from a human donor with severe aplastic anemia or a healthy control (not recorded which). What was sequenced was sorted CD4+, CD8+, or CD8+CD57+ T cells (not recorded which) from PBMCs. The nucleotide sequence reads TGTGCCAGCAGGGGGGCCGAGGGGAGGGTTTCACCCCTCCACTTT. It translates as CASRGAEGRVSPLHF.